Below are 7 T cell receptor beta chains sequenced from a single sample in a study of blood T cells in healthy people across ages. Combining a sample-barcoded 5' primer with a J-beta primer mix, a second PCR ran for 7 to 11 cycles. TCRdb reprocessed the 5' RACE reads via MiXCR and lists one record per CDR3 protein. The sample lists some 760,000 distinct CDR3 sequences; just under 25% were seen once. The data also belong to a second study, concerning T cells of mothers and their children.

Sequencing was performed on blood. The source is a boy younger than 18 in good health.

The CDR3 spells CASSEALAGKETQYF. CDR3 DNA sequence: TGTGCCAGCAGTGAAGCACTAGCGGGCAAAGAGACCCAGTACTTC. This chain uses TRBV25-1 with TRBJ2-5, with TRBD2 matching 9 bases. The CDR3 has 15 residues. Germline CDR1 reads MGHDK; CDR2 reads SYGVNS. J was trimmed by 3 bases and V by 2 bases; bases with no gene match: 4.

This chain connects TRBV28 to TRBJ1-4; 10 positions agree with TRBD1. V shed 2 bases, J shed 6 bases, and the junction held 6 bases outside the gene matches. Germline-derived CDR1 and CDR2 are MDHEN and SYDVKM. This CDR3 region has 16 residues. CDR3 DNA: TGTGCCAGCAGTTTAAGTCGAGGGACAGGGGATGAAAAACTGTTTTTT. Translation gives CASSLSRGTGDEKLFF.

The chain joins TRBV5-1 to TRBJ2-2; tentatively, D is TRBD1 (6 bases). The CDR3 spans 14 residues. Trimming removed 6 bases at V and 7 bases at J, with 16 bases between. Looked up from germline, CDR1 is SGHRS and CDR2 is YFSETQ. CDR3 nucleotides: TGCGCCAGCACCACTGGTGGGGGCGACGGGGAGCTGTTTTTT. Residues: CASTTGGGDGELFF.

This clonotype was counted a few times. J is TRBJ1-4 and V is TRBV12-5; no firm D call. The germline CDR1 and CDR2 sequences are LGHNT and FRNRAP. V was trimmed by 3 bases and J by 5 bases, leaving 1 base between them. The CDR3 sequence is 11 residues long. CDR3 residues: CASGFNEKLFF. The CDR3 bases are TGTGCTAGTGGTTTCAATGAAAAACTGTTTTTT.

The gene calls are TRBV7-9 and TRBJ2-1; D call uncertain. The CDR3 is 16 amino acids. V was shortened by 2 bases and J by 2 bases, with 13 bases between the two germline ends. From germline, CDR1 is SEHNR and CDR2 FQNEAQ (reference sequence). DNA of the CDR3: TGTGCCAGCAGCTTATGGGGAACGTGGGCCTACAATGAGCAGTTCTTC. This encodes CASSLWGTWAYNEQFF.

The chain is built from TRBV7-9 and TRBJ2-1; 11 bases agree with TRBD2. V lost 6 bases to trimming and J lost 2 bases; unmatched junction nucleotides: 3. The CDR3 totals 15 residues. The V gene's germline CDR1 is SEHNR and CDR2 FQNEAQ (reference sequence). The CDR3 nucleotides read TGTGCCAGCAGTTCGACTAGCGGGGCCTACAATGAGCAGTTCTTC. This gives the protein CASSSTSGAYNEQFF.

This clonotype was found a few times. The chain has TRBV28 and TRBJ2-4; D is unresolved. Germline values: CDR1 MDHEN, CDR2 SYDVKM. Trimming stripped 7 bases from V and 6 bases from J, with 25 bases between. The CDR3 contains 17 residues. In DNA form, the CDR3 reads TGTGCCAGCACCCCAACTACTTACAAGGGCTCAGGAAACATTCAGTACTTC. Translation gives CASTPTTYKGSGNIQYF.